The clone carrying this T cell receptor (beta chain) was seen only a few times. Its antigen is unknown. The entry originates in a study of lymphopenia after photon versus proton radiotherapy. CDR1 SGDLS and CDR2 YYNGEE come from the germline V gene. The CDR3 sequence is 13 residues long. V lost 0 bases and J lost 3, with 3 bases in between. Study outcomes and limitations: Relative stability marked proton patients; photon patients lost diversity and naive cells. After the lymphocyte nadir, photon-treated repertoires showed oligoclonal expansion, especially of CD8+ Temra cells. Better survival with proton therapy was suggested as possible, not demonstrated. Post-nadir TCR diversity decline inversely tracked overall survival among those who died.

Using immunoSEQ multiplex PCR, the repertoire was profiled, and TCRdb retains in-frame clones only, with some absent. The data contain 25,000 to 30,000 clones, more than 70% of them seen just once; the ten biggest clones take up 4% to 6.5%. The specimen comprised peripheral blood, sampled from a patient treated with photon-based radiotherapy. This sequence joins TRBV9 and TRBJ2-2; D unclear. The sequence derives from a man aged 25-45 years with gastric cancer. CDR3 DNA sequence: TGTGCCAGCAGCGTAGAAGACACCGGGGAGCTGTTTTTT. Its translation is CASSVEDTGELFF.